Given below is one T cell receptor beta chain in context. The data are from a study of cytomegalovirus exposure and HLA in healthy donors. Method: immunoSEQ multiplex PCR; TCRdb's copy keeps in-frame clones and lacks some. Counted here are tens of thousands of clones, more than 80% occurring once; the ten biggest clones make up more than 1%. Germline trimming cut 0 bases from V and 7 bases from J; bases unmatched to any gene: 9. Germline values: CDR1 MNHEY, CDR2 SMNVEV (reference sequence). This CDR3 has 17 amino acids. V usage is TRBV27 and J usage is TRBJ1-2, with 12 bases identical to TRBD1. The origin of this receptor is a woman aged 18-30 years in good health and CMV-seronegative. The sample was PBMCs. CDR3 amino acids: CASSLSPPGQGALGYTF. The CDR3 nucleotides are TGTGCCAGCAGTTTATCGCCCCCGGGACAGGGGGCGCTTGGCTACACCTTC.